Shown below are 13 T cell receptor beta chains from a single sample sequenced in a study of siplizumab effects on memory and regulatory T cells. Sequencing was performed with immunoSEQ multiplex PCR; in TCRdb, only in-frame clones are kept and a portion is missing. This sample yields 110,000 or so clones, of which around 93% are seen a single time; roughly 0.16% belongs to the top ten. Sample: non-Treg CD4+ T cells sorted from blood. The receptors derive from a human donor in good health.

The chain recombines TRBV5-1 with TRBJ2-7, with 7 bases that match TRBD1. CDR3 length: 12 amino acids. CDR1 is SGHRS and CDR2 is YFSETQ in the germline V gene. The junction had 4 bases not matched to a gene; V was cut back by 4 bases and J by 6 bases. The CDR3 region is CASSQDRSEQYF. The CDR3 DNA follows: TGCGCCAGCAGCCAGGACAGGTCCGAGCAGTACTTC.

The genes are TRBV18 and TRBJ2-4, with 12 nucleotides matching TRBD2. Germline-derived CDR1 and CDR2 are KGHSH and LQKENI. Unmatched junction bases numbered 6, after V lost 6 bases and J lost 6 bases. The CDR3 consists of 15 residues. CDR3 amino acids: CASSAQLAGGNIQYF. The CDR3 nucleotides are TGTGCCAGCTCCGCTCAACTAGCGGGGGGAAACATTCAGTACTTC.

This clone was found once. The chain uses TRBV5-1 and TRBJ1-4; D remains unclear. The CDR3 contains 15 residues. V lost 0 bases and J lost 0, with 6 bases in between. The germline CDR1 and CDR2 sequences are SGHRS and YFSETQ. Written as DNA, the CDR3 is TGCGCCAGCAGCTTGGAGGGAGCAACTAATGAAAAACTGTTTTTT. Residues: CASSLEGATNEKLFF.

On this clone: Other DNA sequences within the sample encode an identical CDR3. The CDR3 spells CASSLGTSGGQETQYF. The CDR3, as DNA: TGTGCCAGCAGCCTAGGGACTAGCGGGGGTCAAGAGACCCAGTACTTC. The J gene is TRBJ2-5, the V gene TRBV7-2, with 14 bases fitting TRBD2. The V gene end was trimmed by 5 bases and the J gene end by 2 bases; junction bases not matched to a gene: 4. The germline CDR1 and CDR2 sequences are SGHTA and FQGNSA. This CDR3 contains 16 residues.

The V call is TRBV10-3, the J call TRBJ1-2, with D perhaps TRBD1 (6 bases). V shed 2 bases and J shed 14 bases, with 12 bases lying between them. Germline V gene sequence: CDR1 ENHRY, CDR2 SYGVKD. The CDR3 totals 11 residues. DNA for the CDR3: TGTGCCATCAGTGAGGGCAGGGGAATAACCTTC. Protein: CAISEGRGITF.

This chain joins TRBV5-3 and TRBJ1-5; 10 positions agree with TRBD1. TRBV5-3 counts as an open reading frame of uncertain function. This CDR3 has 19 residues. V lost 0 bases to trimming and J lost 1 base; unmatched junction nucleotides: 10. CDR3 bases: TGTGCCAGAAGCTTGGGTATCGGGACAGGGGAGGGGAGCAATCAGCCCCAGCATTTT. Translated, it gives CARSLGIGTGEGSNQPQHF.

J is TRBJ2-1 and V is TRBV5-6, with D tentatively TRBD1 (6 bases). The CDR3 contains 16 residues. The germline V gene encodes CDR1 SGHDT and CDR2 YYEEEE. V shed 3 bases and J shed 4 bases, with 17 bases lying between them. The CDR3 nucleotides are TGTGCCAGCAGCTCAACAGGGCCACAGAAGTACAATGAGCAGTTCTTC. Protein: CASSSTGPQKYNEQFF.

J is TRBJ2-2 and V is TRBV28, with TRBD1 matching 7 bases. Germline-derived CDR1 and CDR2 are MDHEN and SYDVKM. The J segment lost 2 bases and the V segment lost 10 bases, leaving 7 bases of the junction unmatched. The CDR3 has 14 amino acids. CDR3 sequence (DNA): TGTGCCACCCGGAGACAGGGTAACACCGGGGAGCTGTTTTTT. Its protein product is CATRRQGNTGELFF.

The chain is built from TRBV5-1 and TRBJ1-1; D is uncertain. Per germline, CDR1 SGHRS and CDR2 YFSETQ. Trimming removed 0 bases at V and 1 base at J, with 7 bases between. This CDR3 region has 14 residues. CDR3 bases: TGCGCCAGCAGCTTGGGTAACGGGAACACTGAAGCTTTCTTT. Translated, it gives CASSLGNGNTEAFF.

The J gene is TRBJ1-2, the V gene TRBV5-4; D is unresolved. Trimming pared 1 base from V and 7 bases from J, leaving 20 bases between. Germline CDR1 and CDR2: SGHNT and YYREEE (reference sequence). The CDR3 runs 16 residues. The CDR3 spells CASSLSGRPWRGGYTF. In nucleotides, the CDR3 is TGTGCCAGCAGCTTGTCGGGCCGTCCTTGGCGAGGTGGCTACACCTTC.

The chain carries TRBV14 and TRBJ2-7; 7 bases are a match to TRBD1. From germline, CDR1 is SGHDN and CDR2 FVKESK. CDR3 length: 16 residues. V lost 1 base, J lost 5 bases, and 11 bases stayed unmatched. DNA of the CDR3: TGTGCCAGCAGCCAAGTTCGGTCTATCCAGGGGGACGAGCAGTACTTC. As protein: CASSQVRSIQGDEQYF.

The J gene is TRBJ2-7, the V gene TRBV27, with unresolved D. Germline-derived CDR1 and CDR2 are MNHEY and SMNVEV (reference sequence). V was clipped by 8 bases and J by 9 bases, with 26 bases between them. The CDR3 has 15 amino acids. The CDR3 region is CASQPSPALPLWQYF. The CDR3 DNA is TGTGCCAGCCAGCCCTCTCCGGCCCTCCCCCTATGGCAGTACTTC.

This clone was detected once. The chain employs TRBV7-2 and TRBJ2-3; TRBD1 might be the D (6 bases). Trimming pared 1 base from V and 5 bases from J, leaving 16 bases between. Germline V CDR1 and CDR2: SGHTA, FQGNSA. The CDR3 has 16 residues. This chain's CDR3 is CASSLVAWGPQDTQYF. CDR3 in DNA: TGTGCCAGCAGCTTAGTAGCTTGGGGGCCCCAAGATACGCAGTATTTT.